The rows below give T cell receptor beta chains drawn from one sample of a study of cytomegalovirus exposure and HLA in healthy donors. Sequencing was performed with immunoSEQ multiplex PCR; in TCRdb, only in-frame clones are kept and a portion is missing. There are about 84,000 clones in the sample; under 95% occur only once, and about 2.2% lies in the top ten. The sequenced sample consisted of PBMCs. All receptors come from a man aged 25 to 40 in good health and CMV-seronegative. The CDR3 runs from the conserved cysteine through the conserved F or W. D genes are given only for firm matches. Size values are once, few and many counts, or a class for expanded clones, and some rows have none.

. | TRBJ2-1 | TRBD1 | TRBV4-2 | CASSQSPQGGYNEQFF | TGTGCCAGCAGCCAGTCTCCACAGGGGGGCTACAATGAGCAGTTCTTC
. | TRBJ2-3 | TRBD1 | TRBV27 | CASSLWVGTDITDTQYF | TGTGCCAGCAGTTTATGGGTCGGGACAGATATCACAGATACGCAGTATTTT
. | TRBJ1-2 | TRBD1 | TRBV5-4 | CASSLGGRGRMNYGYTF | TGTGCCAGCAGCTTGGGGGGCAGGGGGAGAATGAACTATGGCTACACCTTC
. | TRBJ2-1 | TRBD2 | TRBV7-9 | CASSLETSGGPTLYNEQFF | TGTGCCAGCAGCTTAGAGACTAGCGGGGGGCCTACCCTGTACAATGAGCAGTTCTTC
. | TRBJ2-7 | TRBD2 | TRBV9 | CASSVTSGGPYEQYF | TGTGCCAGCAGCGTTACTAGCGGGGGGCCCTACGAGCAGTACTTC
. | TRBJ2-7 | . | TRBV11-2 | CASSSLQGATYEQYF | TGTGCCAGCAGCTCCCTACAGGGAGCCACCTACGAGCAGTACTTC
. | TRBJ1-6 | TRBD1 | TRBV27 | CASSFTGESSYNSPLHF | TGTGCCAGCAGTTTTACAGGGGAGAGCTCCTATAATTCACCCCTCCACTTT
once | TRBJ1-2 | . | TRBV9 | CASSADVGSTYGYTF | TGTGCCAGCAGCGCAGACGTCGGGTCAACCTATGGCTACACCTTC
. | TRBJ1-2 | TRBD1 | TRBV7-2 | CASSGRTGELDYTF | TGTGCCAGCAGCGGCAGGACAGGGGAGTTAGACTACACCTTC
. | TRBJ2-7 | . | TRBV5-5 | CASSLRWGTGTSNSYEQYF | TGTGCCAGCAGCTTAAGATGGGGCACCGGGACTTCGAACTCCTACGAGCAGTACTTC
. | TRBJ2-2 | . | TRBV28 | CASSFGRGYTGELFF | TGTGCCAGCAGTTTTGGCAGGGGCTACACCGGGGAGCTGTTTTTT
. | TRBJ2-5 | . | TRBV4-1 | CASSQGPRPGETQYF | TGCGCCAGCAGCCAAGGACCACGCCCGGGGGAGACCCAGTACTTC
. | TRBJ2-3 | . | TRBV5-1 | CASSPRDTRTDTQYF | TGCGCCAGCAGCCCACGGGACACCCGCACAGATACGCAGTATTTT
. | TRBJ1-6 | . | TRBV5-1 | CASSPQSFTDSPLHF | TGCGCCAGCAGCCCACAGAGCTTTACAGATTCACCCCTCCACTTT
. | TRBJ2-7 | . | TRBV4-1 | CASSQVYLGGTYEQYF | TGCGCCAGCAGCCAAGTTTATCTTGGCGGGACCTACGAGCAGTACTTC
once | TRBJ2-5 | TRBD2 | TRBV4-2 | CASSQMARPSGRGETQYF | TGTGCCAGCAGCCAGATGGCCCGCCCTAGCGGGAGGGGCGAGACCCAGTACTTC
. | TRBJ1-2 | . | TRBV7-9 | CASSLVYPLQDLLYGYTF | TGTGCCAGCAGCTTAGTTTACCCACTACAGGACCTCCTCTATGGCTACACCTTC
. | TRBJ2-3 | TRBD2 | TRBV4-2 | CASSQDKRGGVADTQYF | TGTGCCAGCAGCCAAGACAAGCGGGGGGGCGTTGCAGATACGCAGTATTTT
. | TRBJ2-7 | TRBD1 | TRBV7-2 | CASSLVGGQGVTEQYF | TGTGCCAGCAGCTTAGTGGGAGGACAGGGGGTAACCGAGCAGTACTTC
. | TRBJ1-3 | . | TRBV30 | CAWSGDWRSGNTIYF | TGTGCCTGGAGTGGAGACTGGCGCTCTGGAAACACCATATATTTT
. | TRBJ2-3 | TRBD2 | TRBV2 | CASSVGAGGQLIADTQYF | TGTGCCAGCAGTGTAGGAGCGGGGGGCCAACTTATCGCAGATACGCAGTATTTT
. | TRBJ2-1 | TRBD2 | TRBV5-1 | CASSLGGGGYNEQFF | TGCGCCAGCAGCTTGGGCGGCGGGGGTTACAATGAGCAGTTCTTC
. | TRBJ2-7 | TRBD2 | TRBV5-5 | CASSTGLAVSYEQYF | TGTGCCAGCAGCACTGGACTAGCGGTTTCCTACGAGCAGTACTTC
. | TRBJ1-3 | TRBD1 | TRBV9 | CASSSRQGAGNTIYF | TGTGCCAGCAGCTCCCGACAGGGCGCTGGAAACACCATATATTTT
. | TRBJ1-1 | . | TRBV5-4 | CASSLVVSVLDTEAFF | TGTGCCAGCAGCTTGGTCGTTTCAGTTTTGGACACTGAAGCTTTCTTT
. | TRBJ1-5 | TRBD1 | TRBV18 | CASSPADRGQPQHF | TGTGCCAGCTCACCCGCGGACAGGGGACAGCCCCAGCATTTT
. | TRBJ1-1 | . | TRBV5-4 | CASSLTGQNTEAFF | TGTGCCAGCAGCTTGACAGGGCAAAATACTGAAGCTTTCTTT
. | TRBJ2-7 | . | TRBV6-5 | CASSYEGGEQYF | TGTGCCAGCAGTTACGAGGGAGGCGAGCAGTACTTC
. | TRBJ1-2 | TRBD1 | TRBV29-1 | CSVRGGWDRANYGYTF | TGCAGCGTTCGGGGGGGTTGGGACAGGGCTAACTATGGCTACACCTTC
. | TRBJ2-2 | TRBD2 | TRBV4-2 | CASSQLFRGTSVAGELFF | TGTGCCAGCAGCCAATTATTTCGAGGGACTAGCGTGGCCGGGGAGCTGTTTTTT
. | TRBJ2-7 | . | TRBV2 | CASTPRTAGKNEQYF | TGTGCCAGCACACCCAGGACAGCGGGGAAAAACGAGCAGTACTTC
. | TRBJ2-2 | TRBD2 | TRBV27 | CASKLRTSGLNTGELFF | TGTGCCAGCAAGCTTCGAACTAGCGGGTTAAACACCGGGGAGCTGTTTTTT
. | TRBJ1-1 | . | TRBV5-1 | CASSLIPSGVNTEAFF | TGCGCCAGCAGCTTGATTCCGTCCGGGGTGAACACTGAAGCTTTCTTT
once | TRBJ2-7 | . | TRBV9 | CASSVGARGSVNEQYF | TGTGCCAGCAGCGTAGGGGCTAGGGGGTCGGTGAACGAGCAGTACTTC
few | TRBJ2-5 | TRBD2 | TRBV4-1 | CASSTLTSVETQYF | TGCGCCAGCAGCACCCTCACTAGCGTCGAGACCCAGTACTTC
. | TRBJ2-5 | . | TRBV6-6 | CASSYSNRKQETQYF | TGTGCCAGCAGTTACTCGAACAGGAAACAAGAGACCCAGTACTTC
once | TRBJ2-5 | . | TRBV11-2 | CASSLKFPGGETQYF | TGTGCCAGCAGCTTAAAGTTCCCTGGGGGGGAGACCCAGTACTTC
. | TRBJ2-3 | TRBD2 | TRBV6-6 | CASSYSLAGTTDTQYF | TGTGCCAGCAGTTACTCCCTAGCGGGAACCACAGATACGCAGTATTTT
. | TRBJ2-7 | . | TRBV25-1 | CASKWGTSHEQYF | TGTGCCAGCAAATGGGGCACCAGCCACGAGCAGTACTTC
. | TRBJ2-7 | TRBD2 | TRBV29-1 | CSVPGRLAGGTGYEQYF | TGCAGCGTCCCCGGTCGGCTAGCGGGAGGTACCGGGTACGAGCAGTACTTC
. | TRBJ1-1 | . | TRBV19 | CASSTQKNTEAFF | TGTGCCAGTAGTACCCAGAAGAACACTGAAGCTTTCTTT
. | TRBJ2-1 | TRBD2 | TRBV10-2 | CASSRSGTVNEQFF | TGCGCCAGCAGCCGTAGCGGGACGGTCAATGAGCAGTTCTTC
. | TRBJ2-1 | . | TRBV21-1 | CASTIGGRGYNEQFF | TGTGCCAGCACCATTGGCGGGAGAGGTTACAATGAGCAGTTCTTC
. | TRBJ2-3 | TRBD1 | TRBV19 | CASSRDRGPDTQYF | TGTGCCAGTAGTCGGGACAGGGGCCCAGATACGCAGTATTTT
. | TRBJ2-3 | TRBD2 | TRBV29-1 | CSVEDGGVWGTDTQYF | TGCAGCGTTGAAGATGGGGGGGTTTGGGGCACAGATACGCAGTATTTT
. | TRBJ1-2 | . | TRBV19 | CASSIYGDYGYTF | TGTGCCAGTAGTATATACGGGGACTATGGCTACACCTTC
. | TRBJ1-2 | TRBD1 | TRBV6-1 | CASSERTDRLYYGYTF | TGTGCCAGCAGTGAGCGGACGGACAGGCTTTACTATGGCTACACCTTC
once | TRBJ2-1 | . | TRBV9 | CASRPTGSYEQFF | TGTGCCAGCAGGCCTACAGGGAGCTATGAGCAGTTCTTC
. | TRBJ1-2 | . | TRBV9 | CASSPSAGNYGYTF | TGTGCCAGCAGCCCTAGCGCGGGTAACTATGGCTACACCTTC
. | TRBJ2-3 | . | TRBV4-1 | CASSGGPSTDTQYF | TGCGCCAGCAGCGGAGGACCAAGCACAGATACGCAGTATTTT
medium-sized | TRBJ1-4 | TRBD1 | TRBV6-1 | CASSEAQGGGEKLFF | TGTGCCAGCAGTGAAGCGCAAGGGGGCGGGGAAAAACTGTTTTTT
. | TRBJ2-3 | TRBD1 | TRBV7-9 | CASSSRDRVADTQYF | TGTGCCAGCTCGTCTCGGGACAGGGTAGCAGATACGCAGTATTTT
. | TRBJ2-2 | TRBD2 | TRBV4-2 | CASSQDGGLLAGVGELFF | TGTGCCAGCAGCCAAGATGGCGGATTACTAGCGGGAGTCGGGGAGCTGTTTTTT
. | TRBJ2-3 | TRBD2 | TRBV2 | CASSVGDYRTTDTQYF | TGTGCCAGCAGTGTAGGGGACTACCGCACCACAGATACGCAGTATTTT
. | TRBJ2-7 | TRBD1 | TRBV11-3 | CASSLAGTGPYEQYF | TGTGCCAGCAGCTTAGCCGGGACAGGACCCTACGAGCAGTACTTC
. | TRBJ1-2 | . | TRBV5-4 | CASSGGVAGYGYTF | TGTGCCAGCAGCGGGGGGGTGGCGGGCTATGGCTACACCTTC
. | TRBJ2-5 | . | TRBV11-1 | CASSPPIEKGWETQYF | TGTGCCAGCAGCCCCCCGATTGAGAAGGGGTGGGAGACCCAGTACTTC